This TCR beta chain was sequenced during a study of vaccination effects on CD4 cells after COVID-19. TCRdb's table, derived via immunoSEQ multiplex PCR, lists solely in-frame clones and lacks some. The table includes about 27,000 clones, 73% detected once. From germline, CDR1 is MNHNY and CDR2 SVGAGI (reference sequence). The CDR3 spans 14 residues. The V segment lost 2 bases and the J segment 3 bases; nucleotides outside the gene matches: 4. ViraFEST expansion of antigen-specific CD4+ T cells with viral peptide pools preceded sequencing. At the end of roughly 9 days of culture, CD4+ T cells were isolated. Prior SARS-CoV-2 infection was absent in the vaccine recipients, as shown by negative nucleocapsid antibodies. General observations from the study: Long after vaccination, the clones induced by infection and by vaccine shrank markedly in size. The study enrolled few convalescent patients and sampled no early post-infection timepoints.

A word on this clone: The antigen is not known.

The sample here was CD4+ T cells from PBMCs cultured with HCoV-NL63 spike peptides, taken before COVID-19 vaccination. The receptor was isolated from a human donor who received a COVID-19 vaccine. The genes are TRBV6-6 and TRBJ2-7; the match to TRBD1 covers 7 bases. CDR3 coding DNA: TGTGCCAGCAGTTACCGGGACAGCTACTACGAGCAGTACTTC. The encoded protein is CASSYRDSYYEQYF.